These 32 T cell receptor beta chains were sequenced from one sample in a study of blood T cells in healthy people across ages. A J-beta primer mix and a sample-barcoded 5' primer were used in a second PCR of roughly 7 to 12 cycles. One entry per CDR3 protein, called by TCRdb with MiXCR from the 5' RACE reads. Among roughly 1,800,000 distinct CDR3 sequences listed, roughly 49% were seen once. The specimen was blood. Receptors were obtained from a woman in her 40s in good health.

This clonotype was seen a handful of times. The chain is built from TRBV25-1 and TRBJ2-1; no reliable D call. The length of the CDR3 is 14 residues. Germline CDR1 reads MGHDK; CDR2 reads SYGVNS. The ends were cut back, 4 bases at V and 9 bases at J, with 16 bases in the middle. In nucleotides, the CDR3 is TGTGCCAGCAGTGGTAGGGCCGCCAACGGTGAGCAGTTCTTC. The encoded protein is CASSGRAANGEQFF.

This clonotype was observed a handful of times. The chain carries TRBV7-2 and TRBJ1-6; D is unclear. The germline V gene has CDR1 SGHTA and CDR2 FQGNSA. With 2 bases removed from V and 5 bases from J, the gap between germline ends came to 10 bases. CDR3 length equals 15 residues. For the CDR3, the DNA is TGTGCCAGCAGCTTATTCGTGGCTAATAATTCACCCCTCCACTTT. The encoded protein is CASSLFVANNSPLHF.

This chain joins TRBV10-3 and TRBJ1-5; D might be TRBD1 (5 bases). The V gene lost 2 bases and the J gene lost 7 bases, with 15 bases spanning the gap. The CDR3 totals 15 residues. The germline V gene has CDR1 ENHRY and CDR2 SYGVKD. CDR3 in amino acids: CAISEGSRQGQPQHF. CDR3 nucleotides: TGTGCCATCAGTGAGGGGTCCCGTCAGGGCCAGCCCCAGCATTTT.

The chain couples TRBV6-2 or TRBV6-3 to TRBJ1-2; D might be TRBD1 (5 bases). Between the trimmed V and J ends, which lost 8 bases and 3 bases, there was a span of 13 bases. Germline V gene sequence: CDR1 MNHEY, CDR2 SVGEGT. This CDR3 spans 13 amino acids. DNA for the CDR3: TGTGCCAGCGCCCGGGACTTCCACTATGGCTACACCTTC. It is translated as CASARDFHYGYTF.

Of note for this clonotype: Compared with germline, one end of the junction differs, possibly owing to a read error. The chain combines TRBV6-5 with TRBJ1-4; the D is unclear. Germline V lookup: CDR1 MNHEY, CDR2 SVGAGI. The CDR3 length is 16 residues. This CDR3 reads CAGSFRSDPYNEKLFF. The CDR3 DNA follows: TGTGCCGGCAGTTTTCGGTCCGACCCGTATAATGAAAAACTGTTTTTT.

The chain's CDR3 is CSVEYSHAANYGYTF. CDR3 nucleotides: TGCAGCGTTGAGTACAGTCACGCAGCTAACTATGGCTACACCTTC. The V and J genes are TRBV29-1 and TRBJ1-2; D ambiguous. V gave up 3 bases and J gave up 0 bases, with 14 bases separating them. The CDR3 is made up of 15 amino acids. Germline V CDR1 and CDR2: SQVTM, ANQGSEA.

This clonotype was seen only a few times. V usage is TRBV4-3 and J usage is TRBJ2-1; 7 nucleotides align to TRBD2. The CDR3 totals 16 residues. V was clipped by 1 base and J by 5 bases; unmatched bases: 8. CDR1 LGHNA and CDR2 YSLEER come from the germline V gene. The CDR3 region has the DNA TGCGCCAGCAGCCAAGGAGCGGCGGGGGTCAACAATGAGCAGTTCTTC. Its protein is CASSQGAAGVNNEQFF.

The rearrangement uses TRBV5-6 and TRBJ2-1; 8 nucleotides agree with TRBD1. V lost 6 bases and J lost 4; bases outside the gene matches: 15. The germline gives CDR1 SGHDT, CDR2 YYEEEE. This CDR3 contains 17 residues. CDR3 sequence: CASTWMIQGDGYNEQFF. The CDR3 region has the DNA TGTGCCAGCACTTGGATGATACAGGGGGATGGTTACAATGAGCAGTTCTTC.

J is TRBJ2-1 and V is TRBV28; a weak D match, TRBD2 (6 bases). Per germline, CDR1 MDHEN and CDR2 SYDVKM. CDR3 length: 16 residues. The V end lost 11 bases, the J end lost 6 bases, and 26 bases lay between the germline ends. The CDR3 here is CAGQGSGRSGPNEQFF. CDR3 bases: TGTGCCGGGCAAGGAAGCGGGCGGTCCGGTCCCAATGAGCAGTTCTTC.

The rearrangement joins TRBV2 to TRBJ1-1; D is possibly TRBD1 (5 bases). The CDR3 totals 18 residues. The germline CDR1 and CDR2 sequences are SNHLY and FYNNEI. V lost 1 base, J lost 3 bases, and 21 bases lay in between. CDR3 protein: CASSEGWGGGASYTEAFF. CDR3 in DNA: TGTGCCAGCAGTGAAGGGTGGGGTGGAGGGGCGAGTTACACTGAAGCTTTCTTT.

This chain uses TRBV2 with TRBJ2-7; 10 nucleotides align to TRBD2. Germline-derived CDR1 and CDR2 are SNHLY and FYNNEI. The CDR3 sequence is 14 residues long. V was pared by 7 bases and J by 1 base, with 4 bases of the junction left unmatched. CDR3: CASITSGASYEQYF. CDR3 nucleotides: TGTGCCAGCATTACTAGCGGGGCTTCCTACGAGCAGTACTTC. Using reference TRBV2 and TRBJ2-7 for the parts outside the CDR3, the full variable domain is EPEVTQTPSHQVTQMGQEVILRCVPISNHLYFYWYRQILGQKVEFLVSFYNNEISEKSEIFDDQFSVERPDGSNFTLKIRSTKLEDSAMYFCASITSGASYEQYFGPGTRLTVT.

This clonotype was counted between two and nine times. The chain couples TRBV6-5 to TRBJ1-2, with D tentatively TRBD1 (6 bases). V was pared by 0 bases and J by 4 bases, with 21 bases between. The CDR3 totals 18 residues. Germline assignment: CDR1 MNHEY and CDR2 SVGAGI. The CDR3 sequence: CASSYSLVPQGSGYGYTF. The DNA of the CDR3 is TGTGCCAGCAGTTACTCCTTAGTTCCACAGGGTTCTGGCTATGGCTACACCTTC.

This clonotype was counted between two and nine times. The genes are TRBV28 and TRBJ2-1, with D unclear. V lost 5 bases and J lost 4, with 9 bases in between. CDR3 size: 13 residues. Germline V gives CDR1 MDHEN, CDR2 SYDVKM. CDR3 sequence: CASSPLGYNEQFF. CDR3 DNA sequence: TGTGCCAGCAGTCCCCTTGGGTACAATGAGCAGTTCTTC.

In this sample, this clonotype turned up a few times. The chain employs TRBV5-1 and TRBJ2-1; D might be TRBD1 or TRBD2, each matching 5 bases. Germline CDR1 is SGHRS and CDR2 is YFSETQ. This CDR3 is built from 16 residues. V was pared by 2 bases and J by 5 bases, with 17 bases between. CDR3 sequence: CASSLGGPGPHNEQFF. In DNA form, the CDR3 reads TGCGCCAGCAGCTTAGGAGGCCCAGGGCCTCACAATGAGCAGTTCTTC.

This clonotype was seen more than once but under ten times. The J gene is TRBJ2-5, the V gene TRBV12-3 or TRBV12-4; TRBD1 matches 11 bases. V shed 5 bases and J 4 bases; nucleotides not matched to a gene: 6. This CDR3 contains 15 residues. CDR3 in DNA: TGTGCCAGCAGTCACCCCGGGACAGGGGGAGAGACCCAGTACTTC. Translated, it gives CASSHPGTGGETQYF.

This clonotype has a count of ten or more. The chain links TRBV7-9 to TRBJ2-1, with 13 bases matching TRBD2. V gave up 5 bases and J gave up 0 bases; unmatched junction bases: 13. CDR3 size: 20 residues. CDR1 and CDR2 from the germline V gene are SEHNR and FQNEAQ (reference sequence). The CDR3 sequence is CASSQPRLAGGPSSYNEQFF. The DNA of the CDR3 is TGTGCCAGCAGCCAACCTCGACTAGCGGGGGGCCCGAGCTCCTACAATGAGCAGTTCTTC.

This sequence joins TRBV15 and TRBJ2-1, with 10 nucleotides matching TRBD1. In germline, CDR1 is LNHNV, CDR2 YYDKDF (reference sequence). J was trimmed by 6 bases and V by 7 bases; bases with no gene match: 6. This CDR3 has 14 amino acids. This CDR3 reads CATTGTGAFNEQFF. CDR3 nucleotide sequence: TGTGCCACCACCGGGACAGGGGCCTTCAATGAGCAGTTCTTC.

The rearrangement joins TRBV7-8 to TRBJ1-4; maybe TRBD1 (6 bases). The CDR3 runs to 16 residues. Germline values: CDR1 SGHVS, CDR2 FQNEAQ. Trimming shortened V by 5 bases and J by 1 base, and 14 bases separated the two germline ends. Here the CDR3 reads CASSRRGRVTNEKLFF. The CDR3 coding sequence is TGTGCCAGCAGCCGCAGGGGAAGGGTAACTAATGAAAAACTGTTTTTT.

The rearrangement uses TRBV7-2 and TRBJ1-1; 10 nucleotides line up with TRBD1. The CDR3 has 16 residues. The J segment lost 4 bases and the V segment lost 5 bases, leaving 10 bases of the junction unmatched. Germline CDR1 SGHTA, CDR2 FQGNSA. CDR3 amino acids: CASSAGTGELGTEAFF. For the CDR3, the DNA is TGTGCCAGCAGCGCCGGGACAGGGGAATTAGGCACTGAAGCTTTCTTT.

A remark on this clonotype: Mismatch with germline at one junction end may stem from a read error. The chain combines TRBV3-1 with TRBJ2-5, with D perhaps assigned TRBD1 or TRBD2 (5 bases each). CDR1 and CDR2 from the germline V gene are LGHDT and YNNKEL (reference sequence). CDR3 length: 17 residues. CDR3 region: CAGSQERVGPWGETQYF. The CDR3 nucleotides are TGTGCCGGCAGCCAAGAGAGGGTGGGACCTTGGGGAGAGACCCAGTACTTC.

The V gene is TRBV5-1, the J gene TRBJ1-1; perhaps TRBD1 as D (5 bases). Trimming removed 5 bases from V and 3 bases from J, with 17 bases in between. The CDR3 spans 15 residues. Germline V gene lookup returns CDR1 SGHRS and CDR2 YFSETQ. The CDR3: CASSNGDGRHTEAFF. The CDR3 DNA follows: TGCGCCAGCAGTAACGGGGACGGTCGTCACACTGAAGCTTTCTTT.

The CDR3 bases are TGTGCCAGCAGTTTTGCTCGACAGGGGCTACGGAATGAGCAGTTCTTC. Protein sequence: CASSFARQGLRNEQFF. The rearrangement uses TRBV6-2 or TRBV6-3 and TRBJ2-1; 8 nucleotides match TRBD1. Germline V lookup: CDR1 MNHEY, CDR2 SVGEGT. The CDR3 is 16 residues long. Germline trimming cut 4 bases from V and 7 bases from J; bases unmatched to any gene: 12.

The chain is built from TRBV6-2 or TRBV6-3 and TRBJ2-7; D is ambiguous. V lost 4 bases and J lost 0, with 13 bases in between. The germline V gene encodes CDR1 MNHEY and CDR2 SVGEGT. CDR3 length equals 15 residues. The CDR3 loop is CASSSSRPGSYEQYF. CDR3 DNA sequence: TGTGCCAGCAGTTCGTCTAGACCGGGCTCCTACGAGCAGTACTTC.

Only one count was recorded for this clonotype. The CDR3 protein is CASNRGTITDTQYF. The CDR3 coding sequence is TGTGCCAGCAACCGGGGGACTATAACAGATACGCAGTATTTT. This chain connects TRBV7-6 to TRBJ2-3, with 7 bases aligning to TRBD2. CDR1 and CDR2 from the germline V gene are SGHVS and FNYEAQ. The length of the CDR3 is 14 residues. The ends lost 7 bases at V and 3 bases at J; junction bases unmatched: 7.

This clonotype was seen a single time. The chain recombines TRBV29-1 with TRBJ1-4; possible D gene TRBD1, 5 bases. V was clipped by 5 bases and J by 2 bases, with 15 bases between them. The CDR3 is 15 amino acids. The germline CDR1 and CDR2 sequences are SQVTM and ANQGSEA. The CDR3 here is CSVRGLGSTNEKLFF. As DNA, the CDR3 is TGCAGCGTTAGGGGTTTAGGTTCGACTAATGAAAAACTGTTTTTT. The variable domain in full, with the rest retrieved from reference TRBV29-1 and TRBJ1-4, is SAVISQKPSRDICQRGTSLTIQCQVDSQVTMMFWYRQQPGQSLTLIATANQGSEATYESGFVIDKFPISRPNLTFSTLTVSNMSPEDSSIYLCSVRGLGSTNEKLFFGSGTQLSVL.

This clonotype was counted a few times. As DNA, the CDR3 is TGCGCCAGCAGCCAAGGATTACTGACCGGCCTGAGATCATCCTATGGCTACACCTTC. Translating gives CASSQGLLTGLRSSYGYTF. The chain recombines TRBV4-1 with TRBJ1-2, with D hard to call. CDR1 is MGHRA, CDR2 YSYEKL, per germline. The CDR3 totals 19 residues. Trimming pared 1 base from V and 4 bases from J, leaving 25 bases between.

This clonotype was seen a few times. For the CDR3, the DNA is TGTGCCAGCAGCCAGACCCCGGGGGCGGGCTACACCTTC. Translation gives CASSQTPGAGYTF. V gene TRBV12-3 or TRBV12-4 combines with J gene TRBJ1-2; weak D call: TRBD1 (6 bases). The CDR3 has 13 residues. Trimming cost V 6 bases and J 8 bases, with 16 bases left between them.

The rearrangement joins TRBV6-1 to TRBJ2-3; D unclear. Germline CDR1 is MNHNS and CDR2 is SASEGT. V dropped 6 bases and J dropped 3 bases, with 13 bases sitting between them. CDR3 size: 14 residues. The CDR3 DNA reads TGTGCCAGCAGCCCGGTCCTAGAGACAGATACGCAGTATTTT. Protein product: CASSPVLETDTQYF.

This clonotype was counted at least ten times. This rearrangement joins TRBV29-1 to TRBJ2-1; 8 bases match TRBD1. From germline, CDR1 is SQVTM and CDR2 ANQGSEA. The CDR3 extends over 13 amino acids. The junction had 8 bases not matched to a gene; V was cut back by 4 bases and J by 9 bases. CDR3 sequence: CSVGTGMVTEQFF. The CDR3 DNA reads as TGCAGCGTTGGGACAGGGATGGTTACTGAGCAGTTCTTC.

V gene TRBV5-1 combines with J gene TRBJ2-1, with 8 nucleotides matching TRBD2. Germline CDR1 and CDR2: SGHRS and YFSETQ. The V gene end was trimmed by 1 base and the J gene end by 5 bases; junction bases not matched to a gene: 8. This CDR3 comprises 16 residues. The CDR3 protein is CASSLLAGTPNNEQFF. The CDR3 DNA reads TGCGCCAGCAGCTTGTTAGCGGGGACCCCAAACAATGAGCAGTTCTTC.

The chain is built from TRBV28 and TRBJ2-7, with D hard to call. This CDR3 comprises 15 residues. V lost 8 bases to trimming and J lost 0 bases, with 17 bases between them. Germline CDR1 is MDHEN and CDR2 is SYDVKM. The CDR3 DNA follows: TGTGCCAGCGCCCCTACGGATGAGAGCTCCTACGAGCAGTACTTC. Translating gives CASAPTDESSYEQYF. The full variable domain, completed using reference TRBV28 and TRBJ2-7, is DVKVTQSSRYLVKRTGEKVFLECVQDMDHENMFWYRQDPGLGLRLIYFSYDVKMKEKGDIPEGYSVSREKKERFSLILESASTNQTSMYLCASAPTDESSYEQYFGPGTRLTVT.

The rearrangement links TRBV7-9 to TRBJ1-2, with a possible D match to TRBD1 (5 bases). CDR3 length: 13 residues. The V and J ends lost 2 bases and 5 bases respectively, with 9 bases between them. Germline values: CDR1 SEHNR, CDR2 FQNEAQ (reference sequence). This CDR3 is CASSLKQAYGYTF. DNA of the CDR3: TGTGCCAGCAGCTTAAAACAGGCGTATGGCTACACCTTC. Full variable domain (missing parts from reference TRBV7-9 and TRBJ1-2): DTGVSQNPRHKITKRGQNVTFRCDPISEHNRLYWYRQTLGQGPEFLTYFQNEAQLEKSRLLSDRFSAERPKGSFSTLEIQRTEQGDSAMYLCASSLKQAYGYTFGSGTRLTVV.